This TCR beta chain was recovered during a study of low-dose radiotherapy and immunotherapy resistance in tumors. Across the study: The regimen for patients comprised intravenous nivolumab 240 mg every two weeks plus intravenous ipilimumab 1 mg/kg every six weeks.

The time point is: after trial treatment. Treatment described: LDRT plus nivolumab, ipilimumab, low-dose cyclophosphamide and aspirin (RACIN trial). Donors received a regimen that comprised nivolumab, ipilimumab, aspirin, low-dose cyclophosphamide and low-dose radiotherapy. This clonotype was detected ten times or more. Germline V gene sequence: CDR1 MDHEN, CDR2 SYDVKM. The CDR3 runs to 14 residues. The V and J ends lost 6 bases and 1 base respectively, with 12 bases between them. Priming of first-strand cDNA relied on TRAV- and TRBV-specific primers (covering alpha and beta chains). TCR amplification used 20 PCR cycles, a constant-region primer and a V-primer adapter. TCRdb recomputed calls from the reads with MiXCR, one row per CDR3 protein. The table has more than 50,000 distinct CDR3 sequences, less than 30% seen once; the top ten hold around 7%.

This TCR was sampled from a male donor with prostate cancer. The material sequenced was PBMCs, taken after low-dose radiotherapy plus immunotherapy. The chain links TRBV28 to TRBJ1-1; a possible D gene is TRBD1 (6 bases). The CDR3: CASSQGGQNTEAFF. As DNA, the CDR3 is TGTGCCAGCAGCCAAGGGGGACAGAACACTGAAGCTTTCTTT.